Listed below are T cell receptor beta chains from one sample, sequenced in a study of blood T cells in healthy people across ages. From the 5' RACE reads, TCRdb called clonotypes with MiXCR, one entry per CDR3 protein. Among 550,000 to 800,000 distinct CDR3 sequences listed, about 21% were seen once. The sample taken for sequencing was blood. These receptors were collected from a man between 65 and 85 years old in good health. Each CDR3 is given with its conserved first and last residue. D genes are given only for firm matches. Size values are once, few and many counts, or a class for expanded clones, and some rows have none.

d_call	clone_size	j_call	v_call	cdr3_nt	cdr3_aa
TRBD2	-	TRBJ2-1	TRBV20-1	TGCAGTGCGAGGACTAGCCATCACTCCCACAATGAGCAGTTCTTC	CSARTSHHSHNEQFF
-	many	TRBJ2-3	TRBV2	TGTGCCAGCAGTGATAGACCCGTCACAGATACGCAGTATTTT	CASSDRPVTDTQYF
-	few	TRBJ2-2	TRBV20-1	TGCAGTGCAGCCGTGGACACCGGGGAGCTGTTTTTT	CSAAVDTGELFF
-	-	TRBJ2-5	TRBV6-6	TGTGCCAGCAGTTACGGCAGGGAGACCCAGTACTTC	CASSYGRETQYF
TRBD1	many	TRBJ2-4	TRBV12-3/TRBV12-4	TGTGCCAGCAGTCAGTCCATGGACAGGACTCAGTACTTC	CASSQSMDRTQYF
-	many	TRBJ1-1	TRBV6-6	TGTGCCAGCAGAGGCACTGAAGCTTTCTTT	CASRGTEAFF
-	few	TRBJ2-5	TRBV3-1	TGTGCCAGCAGCCAGTCGGGGGACGGTAAGGCCCAGTACTTC	CASSQSGDGKAQYF
TRBD2	few	TRBJ2-7	TRBV28	TGTGCCAGCAGATCCGGGACTAGCGCCCACGAGCAGTACTTC	CASRSGTSAHEQYF
-	-	TRBJ2-3	TRBV15	TGTGCCACCAGCAGAGATCGTCTGTATTTT	CATSRDRLYF
TRBD2	few	TRBJ2-1	TRBV10-3	TGTGCCATCTTTGGGGTAGCGGGAGGGCTGGATGAGCAGTTCTTC	CAIFGVAGGLDEQFF
-	-	TRBJ2-7	TRBV20-1	TGCAGTGCTAGTAGCCCGGGCGAGCAGTACTTC	CSASSPGEQYF
TRBD2	few	TRBJ2-7	TRBV7-8	TGTGCCAGCAGCCCGACTAGCGGGAGGGTCGAGCAGTACTTC	CASSPTSGRVEQYF
-	few	TRBJ2-5	TRBV5-1	TGCGCCAGCAGCCCTGGAGGGGCAGAAGAGACCCAGTACTTC	CASSPGGAEETQYF
-	few	TRBJ1-4	TRBV5-1	TGCGCCAGCAGCTTGGACGGGCAGAGGAATGAAAAACTGTTTTTT	CASSLDGQRNEKLFF
-	-	TRBJ2-5	TRBV21-1	TGTGCCAGCAGCAATCTTGTAGCGGGAGAAGAAGGGGAGACCCAGTACTTC	CASSNLVAGEEGETQYF
-	many	TRBJ2-1	TRBV9	TGTGCCAGCAGCAAGGGGGTGTCTCCTTACAATGAGCAGTTCTTC	CASSKGVSPYNEQFF
-	-	TRBJ2-1	TRBV5-6	TGTGCCAGCAAGAATCACAATGAGCAGTTCTTC	CASKNHNEQFF
-	-	TRBJ2-5	TRBV11-2	TGTGCCAGCAGCCCGGGCCTTGGGCCAGAGACCCAGTACTTC	CASSPGLGPETQYF
TRBD1	many	TRBJ2-2	TRBV7-9	TGTGCCAGCAGCCGTAGAGGCGGGACAGGGGAATCAACCGGGGAGCTGTTTTTT	CASSRRGGTGESTGELFF
TRBD2	-	TRBJ2-3	TRBV7-3	TGTGCCAGCAGCCTGATAGCGGGAGGGCCGGCAGATACGCAGTATTTT	CASSLIAGGPADTQYF
-	-	TRBJ1-1	TRBV3-1	TGTGCCAGCAGCCAACATGGCGTCACTGAAGCTTTCTTT	CASSQHGVTEAFF
-	-	TRBJ2-1	TRBV9	TGTGCCAGCAGCGTAGGTGGGACTGTATACAATGAGCAGTTCTTC	CASSVGGTVYNEQFF
-	-	TRBJ2-5	TRBV28	TGTGCCAGCTTAACTACAGGGAAAGAGACCCAGTACTTC	CASLTTGKETQYF
TRBD2	few	TRBJ2-7	TRBV29-1	TGCAGCGGACTAGCGGGAGGAGCTTACGAGCAGTACTTC	CSGLAGGAYEQYF
-	-	TRBJ2-3	TRBV11-2	TGTGCCAGCAGCTTAGACCTAGCGACGGGCAATACGCAGTATTTT	CASSLDLATGNTQYF
-	few	TRBJ2-3	TRBV5-1	TGCGCCAGCAGCTGGGACGGGAACCCAGATACGCAGTATTTT	CASSWDGNPDTQYF
-	-	TRBJ2-1	TRBV2	TGTGCCAGCAGTGAAGCGAGCAGCTCCTACAATGAGCAGTTCTTC	CASSEASSSYNEQFF
-	-	TRBJ1-2	TRBV2	TGTGCCAGCAGTGCGGAGACAGACGGCTATGGCTACACCTTC	CASSAETDGYGYTF
-	-	TRBJ2-2	TRBV12-3/TRBV12-4	TGTGCCAGCAGACTCGGAGCGAACACCGGGGAGCTGTTTTTT	CASRLGANTGELFF
-	few	TRBJ1-2	TRBV24-1	TGTGCCACCAGTGACACGGGAGGATATGGCTACACCTTC	CATSDTGGYGYTF
TRBD1	few	TRBJ2-5	TRBV3-1	TGTGCCAGCAGCCAAGATCTAGCTAGGGGACAGAAGCAAGAGACCCAGTACTTC	CASSQDLARGQKQETQYF
-	-	TRBJ2-1	TRBV4-2	TGTGCCAGCAGCCAAATGGGGGATAAAGCCTACAATGAGCAGTTCTTC	CASSQMGDKAYNEQFF
-	many	TRBJ2-5	TRBV3-1	TGTGCCAGCAGCCAAGCTCCGGGAGAGGAGACCCAGTACTTC	CASSQAPGEETQYF
-	many	TRBJ1-4	TRBV6-5	TGTGCCAGCAGTTACGACGACGGTGCAACTAATGAAAAACTGTTTTTT	CASSYDDGATNEKLFF
-	-	TRBJ2-7	TRBV7-8	TGTGCCGGCAGCTCTAGGCCACGGGGGCCAAACTACGAGCAGTACTTC	CAGSSRPRGPNYEQYF
-	many	TRBJ2-1	TRBV29-1	TGCAGCGTCCGCTGGGGCAGTGAGCAGTTCTTC	CSVRWGSEQFF
-	many	TRBJ2-3	TRBV7-9	TGTGCCAGCAGCTCCATAGAGGGGACAGATACGCAGTATTTT	CASSSIEGTDTQYF
-	-	TRBJ2-1	TRBV14	TGTGCCAGCAGCCAAGATTTGTCCATTACATACAATGAGCAGTTCTTC	CASSQDLSITYNEQFF
-	-	TRBJ1-4	TRBV7-9	TGTGCCAGCAGCTTAGCGGGGCAGGGCGTCGAAAAACTGTTTTTT	CASSLAGQGVEKLFF
-	-	TRBJ2-1	TRBV7-8	TGTGCCAGCAGCATAAACCAGAATGAGCAGTTCTTC	CASSINQNEQFF
-	-	TRBJ2-1	TRBV29-1	TGCTCCGCCCTACTAGCCGAGGAAACAAATGAGCAGTTCTTC	CSALLAEETNEQFF
TRBD1	-	TRBJ2-2	TRBV15	TGTGGCACCAGCAGAGATGGGGACAGGGACGGGGAGCTGTTTTTT	CGTSRDGDRDGELFF